These 7 T cell receptor beta chains came from one sample sequenced in a study of T cell repertoires in cytomegalovirus infection. These receptors lack a known antigen. TCRdb re-derived calls from the reads in MiXCR, one entry per CDR3 protein. The profile shows approximately 910,000 distinct CDR3 sequences, less than 40% of them singletons. The sample in question was cultured CD8+ T cells from PBMCs, obtained from culture after CMV antigen stimulation. These receptors were obtained from a human donor in good health (CMV status not recorded). Some clones in this sample may be carry-over from other donors' samples.

This chain uses TRBV27 with TRBJ1-2, with D possibly TRBD1 on 5 matching bases. CDR1 and CDR2 from the germline V gene are MNHEY and SMNVEV (reference sequence). Trimming took off 3 bases at V and 3 bases at J, with 20 bases between the two ends. The CDR3 loop spans 17 amino acids. This chain's CDR3 is CASSFKGLPLRDYGYTF. CDR3 nucleotide sequence: TGTGCCAGCAGTTTTAAGGGACTACCATTAAGGGACTATGGCTACACCTTC.

This sequence joins TRBV6-6 and TRBJ1-5; tentative D call: TRBD1 (5 bases). The germline CDR1 and CDR2 sequences are MNHNY and SVGAGI (reference sequence). V was shortened by 0 bases and J by 6 bases, with 12 bases between the two germline ends. CDR3 length equals 15 residues. CDR3 sequence (DNA): TGTGCCAGCAGTTACTCGGGGCAGGCATCTCAGCCCCAGCATTTT. Translated, it gives CASSYSGQASQPQHF.

The CDR3 DNA reads as TGTGCCAGCAGCTTAGTAGGTAGGACAGTAGCCTACAATGAGCAGTTCTTC. Protein: CASSLVGRTVAYNEQFF. The J gene is TRBJ2-1, the V gene TRBV7-8; TRBD1 might be the D (6 bases). Trimming pared 1 base from V and 2 bases from J, leaving 15 bases between. The CDR3 has 17 residues. Germline values: CDR1 SGHVS, CDR2 FQNEAQ.

This clonotype appeared a few times. The chain has TRBV18 and TRBJ1-5; no firm D call. Trimming cost V 3 bases and J 5 bases, with 8 bases left between them. The CDR3 loop spans 13 amino acids. Germline CDR1 KGHSH, CDR2 LQKENI. In DNA, the CDR3 is TGTGCCAGCTCACCCGGAGAGTATCAGCCCCAGCATTTT. Its protein is CASSPGEYQPQHF.

The J gene is TRBJ2-3, the V gene TRBV6-5, with 8 bases matching TRBD1. Germline V lookup: CDR1 MNHEY, CDR2 SVGAGI. J was trimmed by 7 bases and V by 6 bases; bases with no gene match: 9. The CDR3 is made up of 14 amino acids. The CDR3 DNA sequence: TGTGCCAGCAGACTGACAGGGGTGGGAAATACGCAGTATTTT. Its protein product is CASRLTGVGNTQYF.

The V call is TRBV6-1, the J call TRBJ2-5, with TRBD2 as a possible D gene (7 bases). The CDR3 spans 16 residues. Germline CDR1 reads MNHNS; CDR2 reads SASEGT. Deletions cut 4 bases from V and 1 base from J, with 16 bases between. The CDR3 bases are TGTGCCAGCAGTGTATGGGGGGGGGCGATCCAAGAGACCCAGTACTTC. This sequence encodes CASSVWGGAIQETQYF.

This clonotype has just one count. The chain couples TRBV18 to TRBJ1-1; possibly TRBD1 for D (6 bases). With 1 base removed from V and 3 bases from J, the gap between germline ends came to 24 bases. Germline lookup yields CDR1 KGHSH and CDR2 LQKENI. The CDR3 has 19 residues. CDR3 residues: CASSPRPPPPGVGDTEAFF. In nucleotides, the CDR3 is TGTGCCAGCTCACCACGTCCGCCCCCACCAGGGGTGGGAGACACTGAAGCTTTCTTT.